The 16 T cell receptor beta chains listed next were all sequenced from one sample in a study of cytomegalovirus exposure and HLA in healthy donors. Both 60 Vbeta primers and 13 Jbeta primers went into the PCR. Data came from immunoSEQ multiplex PCR; TCRdb stores just in-frame clones and leaves some out. The profile shows 90,000 to 120,000 clones, 60% to 80% of them singletons. The sequencing input was PBMCs. The receptor source for this set is a man in his sixties in good health and CMV-seropositive.

The CDR3 spells CATSSGTGGKTEAFF. The CDR3 DNA sequence: TGTGCCACCAGCTCCGGGACAGGGGGCAAAACTGAAGCTTTCTTT. The chain has TRBV15 and TRBJ1-1, with 12 bases aligning to TRBD1. The germline V gene encodes CDR1 LNHNV and CDR2 YYDKDF (reference sequence). With 5 bases clipped from V and 5 bases from J, the junction kept 6 bases outside the gene matches. CDR3 length: 15 amino acids.

V usage is TRBV23-1 and J usage is TRBJ2-5, with 9 bases matching TRBD1. TRBV23-1 is recorded as an ORF, its role being uncertain. The V gene end was trimmed by 0 bases and the J gene end by 11 bases; junction bases not matched to a gene: 16. This CDR3 comprises 17 residues. The CDR3 nucleotides are TGCGCCAGCAGTCAATCGGAGGGGGGACAGGGACTGGGAGAGCAGTACTTC. Translating gives CASSQSEGGQGLGEQYF.

V and J are TRBV7-3 and TRBJ2-7, with TRBD2 matching over 8 bases. The CDR3 totals 15 residues. V shed 1 base, J shed 1 base, and the junction held 3 bases outside the gene matches. CDR1 is SGHTA, CDR2 FQGTGA, per germline. As DNA, the CDR3 is TGTGCCAGCAGCTTAAAAGCGGGGGTATCCTACGAGCAGTACTTC. Its protein product is CASSLKAGVSYEQYF.

DNA for the CDR3: TGTGCCAGCAGTCCCGGGAGAGATACGCAGTATTTT. Protein: CASSPGRDTQYF. The V call is TRBV6-6, the J call TRBJ2-3, with D tentatively TRBD2 (6 bases). Germline loops: CDR1 MNHNY, CDR2 SVGAGI (reference sequence). The CDR3 is 12 amino acids. Trimming removed 5 bases at V and 5 bases at J, with 8 bases between.

This clone was recorded at least ten times. The genes are TRBV13 and TRBJ2-7; no definite D call. The V end lost 5 bases, the J end lost 0 bases, and 8 bases lay between the germline ends. The CDR3 has 13 residues. The V gene's germline CDR1 is PRHDT and CDR2 FYEKMQ (reference sequence). The CDR3 DNA follows: TGTGCCAGCAGCCCTCCCTTCTCCTACGAGCAGTACTTC. Its translation: CASSPPFSYEQYF.

The rearrangement joins TRBV19 to TRBJ2-1; D perhaps matches TRBD1 (6 bases). This CDR3 is built from 15 residues. V was pared by 10 bases and J by 6 bases, with 22 bases between. The germline CDR1 and CDR2 sequences are LNHDA and SQIVND (reference sequence). The CDR3 here is CATQVGTRGRNEQFF. The DNA for the CDR3 is TGTGCCACCCAGGTAGGGACAAGGGGCCGCAATGAGCAGTTCTTC. The variable domain in full, with the rest retrieved from reference TRBV19 and TRBJ2-1, is DGGITQSPKYLFRKEGQNVTLSCEQNLNHDAMYWYRQDPGQGLRLIYYSQIVNDFQKGDIAEGYSVSREKKESFPLTVTSAQKNPTAFYLCATQVGTRGRNEQFFGPGTRLTVL.

This chain connects TRBV30 to TRBJ1-1; 7 bases agree with TRBD1. From germline, CDR1 is GTSNPN and CDR2 SVGIG (reference sequence). This CDR3 is 13 amino acids long. With V trimmed by 6 bases and J by 1 base, 5 bases remained unmatched. The CDR3 reads CACKGQPNTEAFF. In DNA, the CDR3 is TGTGCCTGCAAGGGACAGCCGAACACTGAAGCTTTCTTT.

The CDR3 reads CASSVAGSGRTEAFF. CDR3 bases: TGTGCCAGCAGCGTAGCGGGCTCGGGGAGGACTGAAGCTTTCTTT. The rearrangement links TRBV9 to TRBJ1-1; D gene unclear. This CDR3 contains 15 residues. CDR1 SGDLS and CDR2 YYNGEE come from the germline V gene. The germline V and J ends were trimmed by 0 bases and 5 bases, with 14 bases remaining between them. The entire variable domain, with the rest obtained from reference TRBV9 and TRBJ1-1, is as follows: DSGVTQTPKHLITATGQRVTLRCSPRSGDLSVYWYQQSLDQGLQFLIQYYNGEERAKGNILERFSAQQFPDLHSELNLSSLELGDSALYFCASSVAGSGRTEAFFGQGTRLTVV.

V and J are TRBV11-3 and TRBJ2-1; 7 bases line up with TRBD2. V shed 0 bases, J shed 5 bases, and the junction held 4 bases outside the gene matches. The CDR3 covers 15 residues. The germline CDR1 and CDR2 sequences are SGHNT and YENEEA. The CDR3 protein is CASSLDRDYNNEQFF. The DNA for the CDR3 is TGTGCCAGCAGCTTAGACCGGGACTACAACAATGAGCAGTTCTTC.

The J gene is TRBJ2-5, the V gene TRBV6-1; maybe TRBD1 (5 bases). CDR1 MNHNS and CDR2 SASEGT come from the germline V gene. The CDR3 totals 15 residues. V was cut by 7 bases and J by 4 bases, with 19 bases left in between. The CDR3 sequence: CASTADRTLGETQYF. For the CDR3, the DNA is TGTGCCAGCACCGCTGACAGAACACTTGGAGAGACCCAGTACTTC.

The chain employs TRBV18 and TRBJ2-7; 7 bases match TRBD2. The germline V gene encodes CDR1 KGHSH and CDR2 LQKENI. The CDR3 is made up of 15 amino acids. J was trimmed by 2 bases and V by 6 bases; bases with no gene match: 10. Here the CDR3 DNA reads TGTGCCAGCTCGAAAGGACGGGGGGATGCCTACGAGCAGTACTTC. It specifies CASSKGRGDAYEQYF. Variable domain in full (rest from reference TRBV18 and TRBJ2-7): NAGVMQNPRHLVRRRGQEARLRCSPMKGHSHVYWYRQLPEEGLKFMVYLQKENIIDESGMPKERFSAEFPKEGPSILRIQQVVRGDSAAYFCASSKGRGDAYEQYFGPGTRLTVT.

The chain employs TRBV5-5 and TRBJ2-1, with TRBD2 matching 9 bases. The CDR3 is made up of 17 amino acids. Germline CDR1 SGHKS, CDR2 YYEKEE (reference sequence). Trimming took 0 bases from V and 0 from J; bases not matched to a gene: 4. CDR3 loop: CASSLVLAGFSYNEQFF. For the CDR3, the DNA is TGTGCCAGCAGCTTGGTTCTAGCGGGGTTCTCCTACAATGAGCAGTTCTTC.

Comments on this clone: At the DNA level, this CDR3 is encoded by other sequences in the same sample as well. V is TRBV29-1 and J is TRBJ2-3; D remains unclear. V was pared by 1 base and J by 7 bases, with 9 bases between. Germline V gives CDR1 SQVTM, CDR2 ANQGSEA. This CDR3 region has 12 residues. CDR3 DNA sequence: TGCAGCGTTGAAGGCGACAAGCATACGCAGTATTTT. Translated, it gives CSVEGDKHTQYF.

The rearrangement links TRBV9 to TRBJ1-1; 8 bases agree with TRBD1. From germline, CDR1 is SGDLS and CDR2 YYNGEE. V lost 4 bases, J lost 5 bases, and 7 bases stayed unmatched. The CDR3 runs to 14 residues. The DNA for the CDR3 is TGTGCCAGCAGCATCTCGGACAGGGTAACTGAAGCTTTCTTT. Amino acid sequence: CASSISDRVTEAFF.

The CDR3 DNA follows: TGTGCCAGCAGCTGGGGACCCAGGGGTAACACTGAAGCTTTCTTT. The encoded protein is CASSWGPRGNTEAFF. The rearrangement uses TRBV7-9 and TRBJ1-1, with D tentatively TRBD1 (6 bases). CDR1 and CDR2 (germline): SEHNR, FQNEAQ (reference sequence). This CDR3 is 15 amino acids long. V was cut by 4 bases and J by 2 bases, with 14 bases left in between. Together with reference TRBV7-9 and TRBJ1-1, the CDR3 gives the full variable domain: DTGVSQNPRHKITKRGQNVTFRCDPISEHNRLYWYRQTLGQGPEFLTYFQNEAQLEKSRLLSDRFSAERPKGSFSTLEIQRTEQGDSAMYLCASSWGPRGNTEAFFGQGTRLTVV.

The chain employs TRBV18 and TRBJ1-5, with D uncertain. The V end lost 3 bases, the J end lost 5 bases, and 14 bases lay between the germline ends. This CDR3 spans 15 amino acids. CDR1 KGHSH and CDR2 LQKENI come from the germline V gene. CDR3 sequence reads: CASSPLGHGDQPQHF. CDR3 nucleotides: TGTGCCAGCTCACCGTTGGGCCACGGGGATCAGCCCCAGCATTTT.